Following are 10 T cell receptor beta chains from one sample sequenced in a study of vaccination effects on CD4 cells after COVID-19. Repertoires were generated with immunoSEQ multiplex PCR, while TCRdb's copy carries only in-frame clones and drops some. The sample yields 55,000 to 70,000 clones, roughly 81% seen once. Viral peptide pool expansion of antigen-specific CD4+ T cells preceded sequencing in the ViraFEST assay. Investigators separated out CD4+ T cells once around eleven days of culture had passed. Their antigens are not known. Sequencing used CD4+ T cells from PBMCs cultured with HCoV-229E spike peptides, obtained before COVID-19 vaccination. The receptor source for this set is a human donor who received a COVID-19 vaccine.

The V gene is TRBV7-3, the J gene TRBJ2-7; possible D gene TRBD1, 6 bases. The CDR3 is 16 residues long. V shed 3 bases and J shed 2 bases, with 17 bases lying between them. Per germline, CDR1 SGHTA and CDR2 FQGTGA. The CDR3 loop is CASSLTGQKGAYEQYV. CDR3 sequence (DNA): TGTGCCAGCAGCTTGACCGGACAGAAGGGGGCCTACGAGCAGTACGTC.

The V gene is TRBV5-8, the J gene TRBJ2-3, with 8 bases that match TRBD2. The CDR3 has 16 amino acids. Germline loops: CDR1 SGHTS, CDR2 YDEGEE. The ends lost 3 bases at V and 0 bases at J; junction bases unmatched: 6. CDR3 sequence (DNA): TGTGCCAGCAGCTATGGCGGGGGGTTTAGCACAGATACGCAGTATTTT. This translates into CASSYGGGFSTDTQYF.

J is TRBJ2-2 and V is TRBV6-6; D call uncertain. This CDR3 comprises 13 residues. V lost 4 bases and J lost 4, with 7 bases in between. The germline V gene encodes CDR1 MNHNY and CDR2 SVGAGI (reference sequence). In DNA form, the CDR3 reads TGTGCCAGCAGTTTACCGGGCACCGGGGAGCTGTTTTTT. This translates into CASSLPGTGELFF.

The chain is built from TRBV5-1 and TRBJ2-5; a weak D match, TRBD2 (5 bases). V was clipped by 2 bases and J by 5 bases, with 13 bases between them. Germline loops: CDR1 SGHRS, CDR2 YFSETQ. CDR3 length: 14 residues. CDR3 nucleotide sequence: TGCGCCAGCAGCTTAGAGGGAAGGAGGGAGACCCAGTACTTC. Protein: CASSLEGRRETQYF.

This clone appeared a few times. The V gene is TRBV7-2, the J gene TRBJ1-2; D not resolved. CDR3 size: 15 residues. CDR1 and CDR2 from the germline V gene are SGHTA and FQGNSA. The germline V and J ends were trimmed by 1 base and 7 bases, with 16 bases remaining between them. This chain's CDR3 is CASSLEGSLLSGYTF. CDR3 DNA sequence: TGTGCCAGCAGCTTAGAGGGCAGCCTTTTATCTGGCTACACCTTC. The full variable domain, its missing parts supplied by reference TRBV7-2 and TRBJ1-2, is GAGVSQSPSNKVTEKGKDVELRCDPISGHTALYWYRQSLGQGLEFLIYFQGNSAPDKSGLPSDRFSAERTGGSVSTLTIQRTQQEDSAVYLCASSLEGSLLSGYTFGSGTRLTVV.

The gene calls are TRBV7-6 and TRBJ1-5; no clear D. Germline V lookup: CDR1 SGHVS, CDR2 FNYEAQ. The CDR3 runs to 13 residues. Trimming took 2 bases from V and 6 from J, leaving 8 bases between them. CDR3 amino acids: CASSLMSSQPQHF. In DNA, the CDR3 is TGTGCCAGCAGCTTAATGTCGAGTCAGCCCCAGCATTTT.

This chain uses TRBV11-2 with TRBJ2-7; 10 nucleotides align to TRBD1. In germline, CDR1 is SGHAT, CDR2 FQNNGV. The CDR3 runs 15 residues. The V segment lost 5 bases and the J segment 2 bases; nucleotides outside the gene matches: 6. The CDR3 coding sequence is TGTGCCAGCAGCCCGGACAGGGGGTCCACCTACGAGCAGTACGTC. Translation: CASSPDRGSTYEQYV.

This clone showed up just once. The V gene is TRBV6-4, the J gene TRBJ2-3; 14 bases match TRBD2. Losses at the gene ends were 6 bases for V and 9 bases for J; bases not matched to a gene: 5. CDR1 MRHNA and CDR2 SNTAGT come from the germline V gene. The CDR3 has 14 residues. The CDR3 DNA is TGTGCCAGCAGCGCGGGACTAGCGGGGGAGACGCAGTATTTT. This sequence encodes CASSAGLAGETQYF.

This clone was picked up one time. The rearrangement joins TRBV10-3 to TRBJ2-3; possible D gene TRBD2, 7 bases. The germline V gene encodes CDR1 ENHRY and CDR2 SYGVKD. This CDR3 spans 16 amino acids. V was cut by 0 bases and J by 1 base, with 11 bases left in between. The CDR3 sequence is CAISESGGLRTDTQYF. The CDR3, as DNA: TGTGCCATCAGTGAGTCGGGGGGGCTACGCACAGATACGCAGTATTTT.

The chain combines TRBV19 with TRBJ2-3; TRBD1 aligns across 9 bases. CDR3 length: 14 amino acids. Per the germline V gene, CDR1 is LNHDA and CDR2 is SQIVND (reference sequence). V lost 6 bases, J lost 3 bases, and 4 bases stayed unmatched. The CDR3 coding sequence is TGTGCCAGTAGGGGGACAGGGAGGACAGATACGCAGTATTTT. Protein product: CASRGTGRTDTQYF.